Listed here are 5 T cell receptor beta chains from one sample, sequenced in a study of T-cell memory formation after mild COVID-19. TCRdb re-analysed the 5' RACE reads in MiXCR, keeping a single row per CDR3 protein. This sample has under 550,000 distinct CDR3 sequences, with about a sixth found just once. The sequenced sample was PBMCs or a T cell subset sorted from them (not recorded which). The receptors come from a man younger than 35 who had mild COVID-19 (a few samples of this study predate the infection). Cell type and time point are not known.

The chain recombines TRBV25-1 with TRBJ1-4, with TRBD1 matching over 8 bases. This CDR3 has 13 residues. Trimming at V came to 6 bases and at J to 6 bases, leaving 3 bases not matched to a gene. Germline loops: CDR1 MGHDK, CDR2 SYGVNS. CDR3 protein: CASRGTGDEKLFF. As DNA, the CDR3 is TGTGCCAGCAGAGGGACAGGAGATGAAAAACTGTTTTTT.

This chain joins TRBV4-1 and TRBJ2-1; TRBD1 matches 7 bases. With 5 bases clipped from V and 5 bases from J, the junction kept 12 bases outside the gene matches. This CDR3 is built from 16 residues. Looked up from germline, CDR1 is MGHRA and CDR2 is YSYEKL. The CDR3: CASSYYSRDRDNEQFF. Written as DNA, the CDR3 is TGCGCCAGCAGCTACTACTCCCGGGACAGAGACAATGAGCAGTTCTTC.

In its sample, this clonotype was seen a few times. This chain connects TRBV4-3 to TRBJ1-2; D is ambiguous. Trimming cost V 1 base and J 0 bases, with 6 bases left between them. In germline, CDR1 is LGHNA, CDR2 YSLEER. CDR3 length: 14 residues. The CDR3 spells CASSQGQANYGYTF. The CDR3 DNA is TGCGCCAGCAGCCAAGGACAAGCTAACTATGGCTACACCTTC.

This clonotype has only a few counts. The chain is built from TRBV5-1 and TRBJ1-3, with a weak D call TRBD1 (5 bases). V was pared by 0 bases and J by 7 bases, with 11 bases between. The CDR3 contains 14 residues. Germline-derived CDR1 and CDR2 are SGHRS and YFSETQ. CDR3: CASSLALSGNTIYF. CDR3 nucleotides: TGCGCCAGCAGCTTGGCCCTGTCAGGGAACACCATATATTTT. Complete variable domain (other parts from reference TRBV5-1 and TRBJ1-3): KAGVTQTPRYLIKTRGQQVTLSCSPISGHRSVSWYQQTPGQGLQFLFEYFSETQRNKGNFPGRFSGRQFSNSRSEMNVSTLELGDSALYLCASSLALSGNTIYFGEGSWLTVV.

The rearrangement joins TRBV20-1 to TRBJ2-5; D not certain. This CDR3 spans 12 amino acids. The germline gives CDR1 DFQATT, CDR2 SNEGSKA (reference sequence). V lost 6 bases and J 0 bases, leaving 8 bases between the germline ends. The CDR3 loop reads CSAAPDQETQYF. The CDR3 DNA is TGCAGTGCAGCGCCAGACCAAGAGACCCAGTACTTC.